This T cell receptor (beta chain) derives from a study of metastatic and nonmetastatic thyroid tumors (dated by TCRdb to between 2020 and 2021). Background on the whole study: Repertoires from peripheral blood and from tumor or nodule tissue samples of malignant and benign thyroid patients were compared.

This clone was detected many times. Its antigen is still unknown. Per-base quality was not reported, and no clone a single base away is much larger than it. The sample has other DNA sequences that encode this CDR3 too. V lost 5 bases and J lost 2 bases; the stretch between them is 7 bases long. The cysteine opens and the phenylalanine closes a CDR3 of 12 amino acids. Solely the CDR3 DNA is kept, with 36 bases framed from the first base. The research as a whole found: TCR beta diversity was reported as significantly higher in malignant tumors than in benign nodules, in both blood and tumor samples.

No treatment had been received by any patient before thyroid surgery. Patient clinical samples collected from about 2011 to 2018 were retrospectively analysed using T-cell receptor beta sequencing. Libraries were prepared through PCR. The instrument was an Illumina HiSeq 4000. The TCR beta-chain CDR3 region of each patient was profiled by high-throughput sequencing. Under the source paper's analysis protocol: Drawing on CDR3 differences between clinicopathological groups, the researchers built a classifier meant to tell apart patients with distant-metastatic papillary thyroid cancer. To measure repertoire diversity the researchers used the Shannon index, while the Morisita-Horn index served to gauge how similar the tumor and blood repertoires were. TCRdb redid the processing of the public reads, applying fastp at Q25 and MiXCR, and retained in-frame beta chains. The V and J calls were determined by TCRdb, not by the authors. The sample table contains over 70,000 clones; only one count was recorded for roughly a sixth of them. Roughly 12% of the sample rests with the top ten.

Sequencing was performed on blood. The TCR sequence derives from a female donor with papillary thyroid cancer or a benign thyroid nodule (not recorded which). Some clones in this sample may be carry-over from other donors' samples. The chain links TRBV12-3 or TRBV12-4 with TRBJ2-7, with the D gene call left open. In nucleotides, the sequence is TGTGCCAGCAGTCCCCAGACCTACGAGCAGTACTTC. Its product reads: CASSPQTYEQYF.